One sample yielded the 13 T cell receptor beta chains listed below, sequenced in a study of T cell responses to AZD1222 COVID-19 vaccine. Only in-frame clones appear in the TCRdb table, and some are missing; sequencing was by immunoSEQ multiplex PCR. The table includes under 150,000 clones, around 89% detected once. Sequenced material: peripheral blood, taken on day 0 of AZD1222 vaccination. All receptors derive from an adult in good health.

This clone was picked up one time. The chain links TRBV7-3 to TRBJ1-2, with D possibly TRBD1 on 6 matching bases. Between the trimmed V and J ends, which lost 1 base and 4 bases, there was a span of 10 bases. Germline CDR1 is SGHTA and CDR2 is FQGTGA. This CDR3 has 14 amino acids. The CDR3 here is CASSLKSGAYGYTF. The DNA for the CDR3 is TGTGCCAGCAGCTTAAAGTCAGGGGCCTATGGCTACACCTTC.

J is TRBJ2-7 and V is TRBV7-2; tentatively, D is TRBD1 (5 bases). Germline-derived CDR1 and CDR2 are SGHTA and FQGNSA. V gave up 5 bases and J gave up 4 bases, with 9 bases separating them. This CDR3 comprises 12 residues. CDR3 DNA: TGTGCCAGCAGCGTCCAGGGATACGAGCAGTACTTC. Translating gives CASSVQGYEQYF.

The rearrangement uses TRBV2 and TRBJ1-3; D not resolved. The V end was cut by 6 bases, the J end by 3 bases, with 6 bases between. Germline loops: CDR1 SNHLY, CDR2 FYNNEI. The CDR3 is 12 amino acids. The CDR3: CASRGYGNTIYF. CDR3 nucleotides: TGTGCCAGCAGGGGGTATGGAAACACCATATATTTT.

This clone showed up just a few times. The CDR3 DNA sequence: TGTGCCAGCAGCCAAGATGGCGGACTAGCGGGGTCGGATACGCAGTATTTT. It specifies CASSQDGGLAGSDTQYF. The chain joins TRBV4-2 to TRBJ2-3; 12 nucleotides align to TRBD2. CDR1 LGHNA and CDR2 YNFKEQ come from the germline V gene. CDR3 length: 17 residues. V dropped 0 bases and J dropped 6; count of bases not matched to a gene: 7.

The gene calls are TRBV29-1 and TRBJ1-2, with D perhaps TRBD1 (6 bases). The CDR3 covers 12 residues. The germline gives CDR1 SQVTM, CDR2 ANQGSEA. Deletions cut 4 bases from V and 1 base from J, with 7 bases between. As DNA, the CDR3 is TGCAGCGTTGCACAGGGTAACTATGGCTACACCTTC. This encodes CSVAQGNYGYTF.

The chain combines TRBV18 with TRBJ2-5, with 9 bases lining up with TRBD2. Germline V CDR1 and CDR2: KGHSH, LQKENI. Unmatched junction bases numbered 4, after V lost 0 bases and J lost 2 bases. The CDR3 contains 16 residues. The CDR3 nucleotides are TGTGCCAGCTCACCACCGGGTCTAGCGGGGCAAGAGACCCAGTACTTC. It translates to CASSPPGLAGQETQYF.

V is TRBV24-1 and J is TRBJ1-5, with 7 nucleotides matching TRBD1. Trimming at V came to 10 bases and at J to 8 bases, leaving 16 bases not matched to a gene. This CDR3 is built from 15 residues. The germline V gene has CDR1 KGHDR and CDR2 SFDVKD. The CDR3 sequence: CATSARQGGNEPQHF. CDR3 DNA sequence: TGTGCCACGTCTGCTCGGCAGGGGGGAAACGAGCCCCAGCATTTT.

The chain is built from TRBV7-3 and TRBJ2-1; 10 nucleotides agree with TRBD1. The V segment lost 5 bases and the J segment 9 bases; nucleotides outside the gene matches: 4. Germline assignment: CDR1 SGHTA and CDR2 FQGTGA. The CDR3 totals 13 residues. CDR3: CASSRQGAGEQFF. In DNA, the CDR3 is TGTGCCAGCAGCCGACAGGGGGCTGGTGAGCAGTTCTTC.

V usage is TRBV5-1 and J usage is TRBJ2-7; 8 bases agree with TRBD1. Germline CDR1 reads SGHRS; CDR2 reads YFSETQ. This CDR3 contains 14 residues. With V trimmed by 6 bases and J by 3 bases, 8 bases remained unmatched. The CDR3 protein is CASKGQGAVYEQYF. CDR3 nucleotide sequence: TGCGCCAGCAAGGGTCAGGGGGCGGTCTACGAGCAGTACTTC.

The genes are TRBV28 and TRBJ1-3, with D perhaps TRBD1 (5 bases). Trimming shortened V by 5 bases and J by 3 bases, and 14 bases separated the two germline ends. CDR3 length: 15 residues. The germline V gene encodes CDR1 MDHEN and CDR2 SYDVKM. The CDR3 is CASSGIGVFGNTIYF. The CDR3 DNA follows: TGTGCCAGCAGTGGAATAGGGGTCTTTGGAAACACCATATATTTT.

The genes are TRBV7-8 and TRBJ1-1; weak D call: TRBD1 (5 bases). This CDR3 has 15 amino acids. The V gene lost 5 bases and the J gene lost 5 bases, with 18 bases spanning the gap. In germline, CDR1 is SGHVS, CDR2 FQNEAQ. The CDR3 bases are TGTGCCAGCAGCCTCGGTTTGGGGGGGGTGACTGAAGCTTTCTTT. This gives the protein CASSLGLGGVTEAFF.

The chain employs TRBV5-1 and TRBJ1-4; D is unclear. Germline V gives CDR1 SGHRS, CDR2 YFSETQ. Trimming took off 0 bases at V and 5 bases at J, with 11 bases between the two ends. The CDR3 totals 15 residues. This CDR3 is CASSLGSMDNEKLFF. CDR3 nucleotides: TGCGCCAGCAGCTTGGGGTCCATGGACAATGAAAAACTGTTTTTT. Looking up the rest from reference TRBV5-1 and TRBJ1-4 gives the full variable domain: KAGVTQTPRYLIKTRGQQVTLSCSPISGHRSVSWYQQTPGQGLQFLFEYFSETQRNKGNFPGRFSGRQFSNSRSEMNVSTLELGDSALYLCASSLGSMDNEKLFFGSGTQLSVL.

V usage is TRBV19 and J usage is TRBJ1-1, with 7 bases aligning to TRBD1. The V gene's germline CDR1 is LNHDA and CDR2 SQIVND (reference sequence). V trimming: 8 bases; J trimming: 3 bases; junction bases outside the gene matches: 3. The CDR3 sequence is 12 residues long. This chain's CDR3 is CASHDRDTEAFF. The CDR3 DNA reads TGTGCCAGTCACGACAGGGACACTGAAGCTTTCTTT.